These 26 T cell receptor beta chains originate from one sample sequenced in a study of long-term antiretroviral therapy in people with HIV. Samples were assayed with immunoSEQ v3.0 at survey level. The assay was immunoSEQ multiplex PCR, and TCRdb's table has in-frame clones only and misses some. Of about 38,000 clones in the sample, around 85% were seen once. The input for sequencing was unsorted PBMCs, taken 1.5 years after starting antiretroviral therapy. The receptors stem from a man between 18 and 35 years old with HIV.

This clone has only one observation. The J gene is TRBJ2-3, the V gene TRBV7-9; 7 nucleotides match TRBD1. CDR3 size: 15 residues. Trimming took 5 bases from V and 2 from J; bases not matched to a gene: 7. CDR1 SEHNR and CDR2 FQNEAQ come from the germline V gene (reference sequence). CDR3: CASSQDRRSTDTQYF. CDR3 DNA: TGTGCCAGCAGCCAGGACAGGAGGTCCACAGATACGCAGTATTTT.

The gene calls are TRBV4-3 and TRBJ1-4; possible D gene TRBD1, 5 bases. The ends were cut back, 0 bases at V and 8 bases at J, with 13 bases in the middle. The CDR3 is 15 amino acids. Germline CDR1 reads LGHNA; CDR2 reads YSLEER. The CDR3 is CASSQEAQGREKLFF. CDR3 DNA: TGCGCCAGCAGCCAAGAAGCGCAGGGTCGGGAAAAACTGTTTTTT.

The chain uses TRBV5-6 and TRBJ2-7; D gene unclear. Germline V gene sequence: CDR1 SGHDT, CDR2 YYEEEE. This CDR3 contains 13 residues. Trimming took off 7 bases at V and 9 bases at J, with 20 bases between the two ends. CDR3 region: CASGLSSTPSQYF. CDR3 bases: TGTGCCAGCGGTTTATCATCCACCCCCTCGCAGTACTTC. The whole variable domain, filled in from reference TRBV5-6 and TRBJ2-7, reads DAGVTQSPTHLIKTRGQQVTLRCSPKSGHDTVSWYQQALGQGPQFIFQYYEEEERQRGNFPDRFSGHQFPNYSSELNVNALLLGDSALYLCASGLSSTPSQYFGPGTRLTVT.

The genes are TRBV5-4 and TRBJ1-1; D unresolved. V was trimmed by 0 bases and J by 0 bases, leaving 12 bases between them. Germline values: CDR1 SGHNT, CDR2 YYREEE (reference sequence). This CDR3 comprises 16 residues. The CDR3, as DNA: TGTGCCAGCAGCTTGGCAGGAATCAAGGTGAACACTGAAGCTTTCTTT. Residues: CASSLAGIKVNTEAFF. The full variable domain, its missing parts supplied by reference TRBV5-4 and TRBJ1-1, is ETGVTQSPTHLIKTRGQQVTLRCSSQSGHNTVSWYQQALGQGPQFIFQYYREEENGRGNFPPRFSGLQFPNYSSELNVNALELDDSALYLCASSLAGIKVNTEAFFGQGTRLTVV.

This clone was counted a few times. This chain links TRBV30 with TRBJ1-5; D perhaps matches TRBD1 (5 bases). The CDR3 spans 17 residues. Between the trimmed V and J ends, which lost 0 bases and 2 bases, there was a span of 17 bases. Per the germline V gene, CDR1 is GTSNPN and CDR2 is SVGIG (reference sequence). The CDR3 region is CAWSVARVRGGNQPQHF. The CDR3 region has the DNA TGTGCCTGGAGTGTGGCTCGGGTAAGGGGTGGCAATCAGCCCCAGCATTTT.

This chain joins TRBV10-2 and TRBJ2-2; TRBD2 matches at 15 bases. The trim removed 6 bases at V and 7 bases at J, leaving 9 bases unmatched. In germline, CDR1 is WSHSY, CDR2 SAAADI. CDR3 length: 17 residues. The CDR3, as DNA: TGCGCCAGCAGGGACCTGGGACTAGCGGGAGGTAGCGGGGAGCTGTTTTTT. It specifies CASRDLGLAGGSGELFF.

The V gene is TRBV6-5, the J gene TRBJ2-7; D gene unclear. Germline V gene data show CDR1 as MNHEY and CDR2 as SVGAGI. The CDR3 has 15 amino acids. Between the trimmed V and J ends, which lost 4 bases and 4 bases, there was a span of 17 bases. CDR3 region: CASSSPPGGGYEQYF. The CDR3 coding sequence is TGTGCCAGCAGTTCCCCCCCAGGTGGCGGTTACGAGCAGTACTTC.

The gene calls are TRBV5-6 and TRBJ2-3; no firm D call. V was cut by 2 bases and J by 2 bases, with 0 bases left in between. CDR1 is SGHDT, CDR2 YYEEEE, per germline. This CDR3 region has 11 residues. DNA for the CDR3: TGTGCCAGCAGCTTCACAGATACGCAGTATTTT. Translating it yields CASSFTDTQYF. Based on the CDR3 plus reference TRBV5-6 and TRBJ2-3, the full variable domain is DAGVTQSPTHLIKTRGQQVTLRCSPKSGHDTVSWYQQALGQGPQFIFQYYEEEERQRGNFPDRFSGHQFPNYSSELNVNALLLGDSALYLCASSFTDTQYFGPGTRLTVL.

The chain combines TRBV29-1 with TRBJ2-2; no definite D call. Germline values: CDR1 SQVTM, CDR2 ANQGSEA. Trimming left V 6 bases short and J 1 base short, with 9 bases between. The CDR3 loop spans 13 amino acids. In nucleotides, the CDR3 is TGCAGCGTGAACACACAGAACACCGGGGAGCTGTTTTTT. This codes for CSVNTQNTGELFF.

This chain joins TRBV12-5 and TRBJ1-2, with a weak D call TRBD1 (5 bases). V was cut by 1 base and J by 8 bases, with 11 bases left in between. The CDR3 extends over 13 amino acids. Germline V gene sequence: CDR1 LGHNT, CDR2 FRNRAP. The CDR3 here is CASGLGSGGGYTF. The CDR3 region has the DNA TGTGCTAGTGGTTTGGGGAGCGGGGGAGGCTACACCTTC.

CDR3 DNA sequence: TGCAGCGTTTTTACCGGCTGGGGGGCAACTAATGAAAAACTGTTTTTT. Amino acids: CSVFTGWGATNEKLFF. The chain is built from TRBV29-1 and TRBJ1-4; TRBD1 might be the D (5 bases). The CDR3 length is 16 residues. The V end was cut by 5 bases, the J end by 0 bases, with 16 bases between. Per germline, CDR1 SQVTM and CDR2 ANQGSEA. Full variable domain (rest looked up from reference TRBV29-1 and TRBJ1-4): SAVISQKPSRDICQRGTSLTIQCQVDSQVTMMFWYRQQPGQSLTLIATANQGSEATYESGFVIDKFPISRPNLTFSTLTVSNMSPEDSSIYLCSVFTGWGATNEKLFFGSGTQLSVL.

The chain carries TRBV5-1 and TRBJ2-3; D is possibly TRBD1 (6 bases). Germline-derived CDR1 and CDR2 are SGHRS and YFSETQ. The CDR3 contains 14 residues. Trimming stripped 3 bases from V and 5 bases from J, with 13 bases between. The CDR3 DNA sequence: TGCGCCAGCAGCTATGTCACGGGACAAGATACGCAGTATTTT. This sequence encodes CASSYVTGQDTQYF.

The V gene is TRBV4-2, the J gene TRBJ2-7; TRBD2 aligns across 8 bases. This CDR3 has 14 amino acids. The J segment lost 2 bases and the V segment lost 0 bases, leaving 0 bases of the junction unmatched. Germline V gene data show CDR1 as LGHNA and CDR2 as YNFKEQ. The CDR3 reads CASSQDGRAYEQYF. CDR3 nucleotides: TGTGCCAGCAGCCAAGACGGGAGGGCCTACGAGCAGTACTTC.

CDR3 DNA: TGTGCCAGCAGCCAAGGGGGGGACTCTCCGTCCTACGAGCAGTACTTC. It translates to CASSQGGDSPSYEQYF. The rearrangement uses TRBV7-9 and TRBJ2-7; TRBD2 is a possible D gene (7 bases). CDR1 is SEHNR and CDR2 is FQNEAQ in the germline V gene (reference sequence). Trimming removed 5 bases at V and 1 base at J, with 18 bases between. The CDR3 consists of 16 residues.

The chain combines TRBV4-3 with TRBJ2-3; 7 positions match TRBD2. CDR1 is LGHNA, CDR2 YSLEER, per germline. The CDR3 sequence is 18 residues long. The V and J ends lost 0 bases and 2 bases, in that order; junction bases with no gene match: 11. CDR3 sequence: CASSQDPAPGLYTDTQYF. For the CDR3, the DNA is TGCGCCAGCAGCCAAGACCCGGCCCCGGGACTATACACAGATACGCAGTATTTT.

The rearrangement links TRBV9 to TRBJ2-7, with D unresolved. V dropped 3 bases and J dropped 2 bases, with 12 bases sitting between them. The V gene's germline CDR1 is SGDLS and CDR2 YYNGEE. The CDR3 totals 14 residues. The CDR3 DNA reads as TGTGCCAGCAGCGACAACGCCGGAGCCTACGAGCAGTACTTC. Translated: CASSDNAGAYEQYF.

The chain combines TRBV6-5 with TRBJ2-7; either TRBD1 or TRBD2 may fit D (5 bases each). This CDR3 spans 13 amino acids. Germline loops: CDR1 MNHEY, CDR2 SVGAGI. V lost 7 bases and J lost 3, with 13 bases in between. This CDR3 reads CASTHRDGYEQYF. The CDR3 DNA reads TGTGCCAGCACCCACCGGGACGGCTACGAGCAGTACTTC.

V is TRBV19 and J is TRBJ1-2; D uncertain. V lost 3 bases, J lost 6 bases, and 14 bases lay in between. Germline CDR1 LNHDA, CDR2 SQIVND (reference sequence). This CDR3 region has 14 residues. The CDR3 region has the DNA TGTGCCAGTAGTATTAGAGGGCAGAACAATGGCTACACCTTC. This encodes CASSIRGQNNGYTF.

The rearrangement joins TRBV11-2 to TRBJ1-5; a possible D gene is TRBD1 (5 bases). Germline values: CDR1 SGHAT, CDR2 FQNNGV. The CDR3 length is 15 residues. The V end was cut by 0 bases, the J end by 8 bases, with 14 bases between. CDR3 sequence reads: CASSLEIGAEKPQHF. The CDR3 nucleotides read TGTGCCAGCAGCTTAGAGATAGGGGCGGAAAAGCCCCAGCATTTT.

There are a few counts of this clone. This chain connects TRBV5-6 to TRBJ2-2; D is unclear. Germline loops: CDR1 SGHDT, CDR2 YYEEEE. The ends were cut back, 5 bases at V and 7 bases at J, with 9 bases in the middle. The CDR3 loop spans 12 amino acids. In nucleotides, the CDR3 is TGTGCCAGCAGAAACCATCGCGGGGAGCTGTTTTTT. It specifies CASRNHRGELFF.

This chain links TRBV6-1 with TRBJ2-7; perhaps TRBD2 as D (7 bases). Trimming stripped 0 bases from V and 4 bases from J, with 10 bases between. The CDR3 has 14 residues. The germline gives CDR1 MNHNS, CDR2 SASEGT. CDR3 in DNA: TGTGCCAGCAGTGAAGCAGGGGGGGAATACGAGCAGTACTTC. The encoded protein is CASSEAGGEYEQYF.

In its sample, this clone was seen once. The V and J genes are TRBV4-3 and TRBJ2-7, with a tentative D call TRBD2 (7 bases). Looked up from germline, CDR1 is LGHNA and CDR2 is YSLEER. This CDR3 contains 17 residues. V lost 0 bases and J 3 bases, leaving 18 bases between the germline ends. CDR3 in DNA: TGCGCCAGCAGCCAAGATTGGGGGGGCTCGGGGATCTACGAGCAGTACTTC. As protein: CASSQDWGGSGIYEQYF.

The chain uses TRBV9 and TRBJ1-2, with D possibly matching TRBD1 (6 bases). V gave up 4 bases and J gave up 2 bases, with 15 bases separating them. Germline CDR1 is SGDLS and CDR2 is YYNGEE. The length of the CDR3 is 15 residues. CDR3 nucleotides: TGTGCCAGCAGCCCCCGGACAGCGGTAAACTATGGCTACACCTTC. Translation: CASSPRTAVNYGYTF.

This clone was seen only a few times. The rearrangement joins TRBV7-2 to TRBJ2-7; D may be TRBD1 or TRBD2 (5 bases each). The CDR3 is made up of 13 amino acids. The V gene's germline CDR1 is SGHTA and CDR2 FQGNSA. Deletions cut 5 bases from V and 7 bases from J, with 15 bases between. CDR3 protein: CASSVTGRREQYF. CDR3 sequence (DNA): TGTGCCAGCAGCGTCACGGGGCGTAGGGAGCAGTACTTC.

This sequence joins TRBV29-1 and TRBJ1-1, with 8 bases matching TRBD1. V shed 6 bases and J 4 bases; nucleotides not matched to a gene: 10. The germline CDR1 and CDR2 sequences are SQVTM and ANQGSEA. The CDR3 runs to 14 residues. CDR3 in DNA: TGCAGCGTCTACACCTCAGGGGGCATCACTGAAGCTTTCTTT. This codes for CSVYTSGGITEAFF.

The V gene is TRBV2, the J gene TRBJ2-5, with D unclear. Germline lookup yields CDR1 SNHLY and CDR2 FYNNEI. V lost 4 bases and J 5 bases, leaving 8 bases between the germline ends. The CDR3 extends over 12 amino acids. CDR3 DNA: TGTGCCAGCAGTGGGGATAGGGAGACCCAGTACTTC. As protein: CASSGDRETQYF. The whole variable domain, remainder taken from reference TRBV2 and TRBJ2-5, is EPEVTQTPSHQVTQMGQEVILRCVPISNHLYFYWYRQILGQKVEFLVSFYNNEISEKSEIFDDQFSVERPDGSNFTLKIRSTKLEDSAMYFCASSGDRETQYFGPGTRLLVL.